The clone carrying this T cell receptor beta chain was recorded many times. Its specificity is unknown. The same CDR3 also results from other DNA sequences found in this sample. The protocol was immunoSEQ multiplex PCR, while the TCRdb copy is restricted to in-frame clones and leaves out a portion. The top ten clones hold more than 0.35% of a sample with approximately 2,300,000 clones, roughly 92% of them seen once. Trimming pared 3 bases from V and 2 bases from J, leaving 8 bases between. Germline V lookup: CDR1 SGHRS, CDR2 YFSETQ. The CDR3 is made up of 14 amino acids. The sample belongs to a study of shared clonotypes between healthy human individuals. Regarding the study as a whole: The generation probabilities recorded for non-shared clonotypes fell below those of clonotypes shared by all four donors.

The gene calls are TRBV5-1 and TRBJ2-2; D might be TRBD1 or TRBD2, each matching 5 bases. The receptor's source is a young man in good health. Some clones in this sample may be carry-over from other donors' samples. Sequenced input: naive CD4+ T cells from PBMCs. Subset: CD45RA+ positively selected. The CDR3 DNA sequence: TGCGCCAGCAGCTCGGGACCCAACACCGGGGAGCTGTTTTTT. This codes for CASSSGPNTGELFF.